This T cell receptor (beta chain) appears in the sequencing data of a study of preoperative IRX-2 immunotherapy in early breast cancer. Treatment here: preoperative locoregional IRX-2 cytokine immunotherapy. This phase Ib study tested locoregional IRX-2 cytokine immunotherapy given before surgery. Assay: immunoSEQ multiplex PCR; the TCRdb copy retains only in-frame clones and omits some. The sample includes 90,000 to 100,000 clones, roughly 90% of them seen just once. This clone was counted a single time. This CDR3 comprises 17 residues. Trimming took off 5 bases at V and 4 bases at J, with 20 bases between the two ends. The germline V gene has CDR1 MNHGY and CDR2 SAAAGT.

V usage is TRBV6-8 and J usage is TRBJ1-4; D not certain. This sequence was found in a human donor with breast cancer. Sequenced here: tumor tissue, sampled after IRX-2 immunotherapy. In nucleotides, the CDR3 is TGTGCCAGCAGTGATATCAATGAGGGAGACATTAATGAAAAACTGTTTTTT. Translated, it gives CASSDINEGDINEKLFF.